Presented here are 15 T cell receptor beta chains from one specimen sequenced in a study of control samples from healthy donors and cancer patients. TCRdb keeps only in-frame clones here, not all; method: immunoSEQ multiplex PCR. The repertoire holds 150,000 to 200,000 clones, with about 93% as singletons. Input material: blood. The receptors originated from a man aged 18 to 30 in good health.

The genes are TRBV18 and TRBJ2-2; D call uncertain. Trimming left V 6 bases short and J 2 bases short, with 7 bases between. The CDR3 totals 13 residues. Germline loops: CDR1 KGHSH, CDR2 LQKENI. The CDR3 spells CASSKANTGELFF. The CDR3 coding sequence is TGTGCCAGCTCTAAGGCTAACACCGGGGAGCTGTTTTTT.

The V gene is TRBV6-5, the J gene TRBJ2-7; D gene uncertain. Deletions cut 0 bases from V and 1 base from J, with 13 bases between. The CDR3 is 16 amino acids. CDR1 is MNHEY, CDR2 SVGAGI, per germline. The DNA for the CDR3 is TGTGCCAGCAGTTACTCTTCCCGGACGACTTCCTACGAGCAGTACTTC. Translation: CASSYSSRTTSYEQYF.

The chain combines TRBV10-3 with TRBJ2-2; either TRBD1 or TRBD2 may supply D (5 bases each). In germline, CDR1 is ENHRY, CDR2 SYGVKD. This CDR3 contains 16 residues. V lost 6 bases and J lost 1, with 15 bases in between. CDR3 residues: CAIRDITGRNTGELFF. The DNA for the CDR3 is TGTGCCATCAGGGACATAACGGGAAGGAACACCGGGGAGCTGTTTTTT.

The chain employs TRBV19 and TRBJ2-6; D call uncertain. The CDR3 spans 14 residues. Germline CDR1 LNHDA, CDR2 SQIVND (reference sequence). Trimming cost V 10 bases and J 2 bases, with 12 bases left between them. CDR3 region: CATQFYPGANVLTF. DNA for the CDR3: TGTGCCACCCAGTTCTATCCTGGGGCCAACGTCCTGACTTTC.

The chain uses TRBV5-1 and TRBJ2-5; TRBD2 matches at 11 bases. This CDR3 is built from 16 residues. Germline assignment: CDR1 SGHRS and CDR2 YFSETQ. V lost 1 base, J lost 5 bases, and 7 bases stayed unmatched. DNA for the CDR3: TGCGCCAGCAGCTTGACCCTAGCGGGGGGTGTGGAGACCCAGTACTTC. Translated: CASSLTLAGGVETQYF. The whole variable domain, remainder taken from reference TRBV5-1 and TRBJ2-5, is KAGVTQTPRYLIKTRGQQVTLSCSPISGHRSVSWYQQTPGQGLQFLFEYFSETQRNKGNFPGRFSGRQFSNSRSEMNVSTLELGDSALYLCASSLTLAGGVETQYFGPGTRLLVL.

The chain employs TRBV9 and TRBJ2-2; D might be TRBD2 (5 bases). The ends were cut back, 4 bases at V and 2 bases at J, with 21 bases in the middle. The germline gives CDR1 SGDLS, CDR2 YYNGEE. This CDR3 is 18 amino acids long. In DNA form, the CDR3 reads TGTGCCAGCAGCACACCCGGACTCAGACTAAGTAACACCGGGGAGCTGTTTTTT. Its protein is CASSTPGLRLSNTGELFF.

The CDR3 DNA reads as TGTGCCAGCACCAAGGGGGGGAATCAGCCCCAGCATTTT. Protein: CASTKGGNQPQHF. V usage is TRBV2 and J usage is TRBJ1-5, with D tentatively TRBD1 (6 bases). The V end was cut by 7 bases, the J end by 4 bases, with 11 bases between. This CDR3 spans 13 amino acids. Germline-derived CDR1 and CDR2 are SNHLY and FYNNEI. Full variable domain (missing parts from reference TRBV2 and TRBJ1-5): EPEVTQTPSHQVTQMGQEVILRCVPISNHLYFYWYRQILGQKVEFLVSFYNNEISEKSEIFDDQFSVERPDGSNFTLKIRSTKLEDSAMYFCASTKGGNQPQHFGDGTRLSIL.

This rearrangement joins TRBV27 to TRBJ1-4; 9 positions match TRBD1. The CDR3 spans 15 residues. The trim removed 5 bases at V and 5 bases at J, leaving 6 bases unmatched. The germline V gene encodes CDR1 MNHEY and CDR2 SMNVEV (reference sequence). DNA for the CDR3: TGTGCCAGCAGTGCGCGGGACAGGGTAAATGAAAAACTGTTTTTT. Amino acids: CASSARDRVNEKLFF.

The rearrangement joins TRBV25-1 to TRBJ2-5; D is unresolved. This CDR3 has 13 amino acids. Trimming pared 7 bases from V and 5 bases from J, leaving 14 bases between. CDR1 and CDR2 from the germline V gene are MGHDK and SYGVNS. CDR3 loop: CASIDVAEETQYF. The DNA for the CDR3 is TGTGCCAGCATCGACGTTGCGGAGGAGACCCAGTACTTC.

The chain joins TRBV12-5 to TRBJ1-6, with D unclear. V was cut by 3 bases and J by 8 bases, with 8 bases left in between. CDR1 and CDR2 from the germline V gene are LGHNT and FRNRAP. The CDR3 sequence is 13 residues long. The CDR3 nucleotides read TGTGCTAGTGGTTTATTCCAGGATTCACCCCTCCACTTT. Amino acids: CASGLFQDSPLHF.

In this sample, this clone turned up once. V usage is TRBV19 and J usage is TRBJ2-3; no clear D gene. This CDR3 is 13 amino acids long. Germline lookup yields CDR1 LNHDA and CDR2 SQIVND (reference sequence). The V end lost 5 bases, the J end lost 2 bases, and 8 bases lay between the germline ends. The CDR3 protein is CASSPPNTDTQYF. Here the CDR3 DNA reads TGTGCCAGTAGTCCTCCTAACACAGATACGCAGTATTTT.

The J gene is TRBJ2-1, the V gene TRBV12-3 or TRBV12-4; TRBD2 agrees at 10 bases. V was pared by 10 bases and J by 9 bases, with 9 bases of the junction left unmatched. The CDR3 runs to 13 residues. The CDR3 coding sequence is TGTGCCACCTCCGGACTAGCGGCAAGTGAGCAGTTCTTC. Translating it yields CATSGLAASEQFF.

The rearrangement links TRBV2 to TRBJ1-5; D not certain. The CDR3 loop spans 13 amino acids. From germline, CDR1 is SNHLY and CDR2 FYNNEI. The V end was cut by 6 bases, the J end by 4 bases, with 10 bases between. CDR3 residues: CASRNSYNQPQHF. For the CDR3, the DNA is TGTGCCAGCAGGAACAGTTATAATCAGCCCCAGCATTTT.

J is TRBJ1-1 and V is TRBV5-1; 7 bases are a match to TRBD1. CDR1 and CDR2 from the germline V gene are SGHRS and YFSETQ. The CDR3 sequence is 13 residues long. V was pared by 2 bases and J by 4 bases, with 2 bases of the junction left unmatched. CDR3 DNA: TGCGCCAGCAGCTTTCAGGGGGGCACTGAAGCTTTCTTT. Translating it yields CASSFQGGTEAFF.

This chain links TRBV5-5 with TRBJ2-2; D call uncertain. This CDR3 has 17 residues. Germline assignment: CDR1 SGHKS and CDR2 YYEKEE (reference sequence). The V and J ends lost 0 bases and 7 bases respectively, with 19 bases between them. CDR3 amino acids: CASSLESSNFRNGELFF. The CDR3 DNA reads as TGTGCCAGCAGCTTGGAGAGTAGCAATTTCCGAAACGGGGAGCTGTTTTTT.